The source of this TCR beta chain is a study of identical twins. Study-wide results and limits: The models gave estimates that fell short of the out-of-frame TCR alpha sharing seen in monozygotic twins.

This clonotype was seen a handful of times. Its specificity is not known. cDNA carried unique molecular identifiers, and a universal primer site was added by template switching. TCRdb reanalysed the 5' RACE reads using MiXCR and keeps one entry per CDR3 protein. Found here are about 470,000 distinct CDR3 sequences, about 24% of them singletons; the top ten hold just under 3%. Germline V CDR1 and CDR2: LGHDT, YNNKEL (reference sequence). CDR3 length: 12 residues. J lost 3 bases, V lost 9 bases, and 3 bases had no gene match. The same specimen was also included in a second study, on T cells expressing NK-cell markers. That publication notes: The TCR beta repertoires originated in sorted CD3+CD56+NKG2C+, CD3+CD56+NKG2C- and CD3+CD56-NKG2C+ T cells. Eight donors were sequenced, of whom seven were HCMV-seropositive, while the remaining one was HCMV-seronegative.

This clonotype was obtained from a woman aged 18-35 years in good health. V usage is TRBV3-1 and J usage is TRBJ2-3, with 7 bases lining up with TRBD2. Sequencing used CD4+ T cells sorted from blood. CDR3 sequence (DNA): TGTGCCAGTTGCGGGAGTACAGATACGCAGTATTTT. It yields the protein CASCGSTDTQYF.